The entry that follows covers one TCR beta chain sequence. This clone showed up just once. What this receptor recognizes is not known. The sample holds no much larger clone one base away, and base qualities are not on file. Sequences SNHLY (CDR1) and FYNNEI (CDR2) are obtained from the germline V gene. Including cysteine and phenylalanine, the CDR3 has 13 amino acids. Only CDR3 DNA remains: 39 bases, in frame from the first base. Between the V and J ends, shortened by 6 bases and 10 bases respectively, the junction contains 13 bases. The data were obtained in a study of blood T cell repertoires in COVID-19 (dated by TCRdb to the early 2020s). Regarding the study in general: Collaborator samples came from the United States, Italy and Spain and covered acute and convalescent phases of COVID-19. The prospective study material was composed of cDNA or gDNA derived from T cells, B-cell-depleted T cells, or PBMCs. Subjects who had been exposed to COVID-19, were actively infected with it, or had recovered from it provided the deeply sampled blood TCRbeta repertoires that made up the dataset. The repertoires were released in a freely available public database intended as a resource for research on the immune response to SARS-CoV-2. The samples were drawn from the first 160 participants of the ongoing ImmuneRACE study and from under 1,500 subjects provided by 6 global collaborators. The sample metadata nearly always contained a de-identified subject ID, COVID-19 status, age in years and sex. Where available, HLA class I and class II types were taken from metadata supplied by the sample provider and were not determined by assay-based typing. Study-level results and caveats: The amount of clinical and demographic metadata varied by source and participant and was provided uncurated.

TCRbeta CDR3 regions were amplified from genomic DNA using the immunoSEQ Assay, a bias-controlled multiplex PCR. From the authors' description of their analysis: Nucleated cell counts per sample were estimated from amplification of reference gene primers within the assay. To quantify the absolute abundance of each unique TCRbeta CDR3 rearrangement, sequence reads were collapsed and filtered. Productive Simpson clonality was computed per sample as the square root of Simpson's diversity index over productive rearrangements. What TCRdb holds here is the immuneACCESS table cut down to in-frame rearrangements. Part of the clones is not present; checked against another copy, under half of the missing clones reflect an unresolved V gene, and the others are unexplained. V, J and clone size are taken as reported in that table, and D and trimming were inferred from the DNA itself. The sample table records 200,000 to 300,000 clones; under 90% of these occur just once. The ten largest clones represent approximately 3.8% of the sample.

Participants in the prospective study were aged about 18 to 90 years, lived in some 24 United States geographic areas, and enrolled through a virtual design. To assign participants to cohorts, the prospective study relied on clinical history that participants themselves reported in a screening survey and a study questionnaire. Exposed participants had been in contact with someone with a PCR-confirmed or clinician-diagnosed COVID-19 case within 2 weeks of study entry. In the prospective study, whole blood, serum and a nasopharyngeal or oropharyngeal swab were collected from each participant by mobile phlebotomists. Participants in the prospective study had the option to provide additional blood draws and questionnaires over a roughly 2-month period. Prospective study blood samples were shipped either frozen or at room temperature before DNA extraction.

The sequence is built from TRBV2 and TRBJ1-6; the D gene lacks a confident call. The source material was PBMCs or T cells enriched from blood (not recorded which). The receptor's source is a woman in her 40s who had been exposed to COVID-19. DNA sequence: TGTGCCAGCAGGCGGGGAGAGGAATCACCCCTCCACTTT. Protein translation: CASRRGEESPLHF.